The 5 T cell receptor beta chains listed next were all sequenced from one sample in a study of tumor-infiltrating lymphocytes in oesophageal squamous cell carcinoma. TCRdb independently ran MiXCR on the PCR reads; one entry per CDR3 protein. The sample lists some 16,000 distinct CDR3 sequences; around 40% were seen once. The material sequenced was normal esophageal tissue next to the tumor. These TCRs come from a female donor with esophageal squamous cell carcinoma.

V gene TRBV28 combines with J gene TRBJ1-1; D gene ambiguous. Trimming left V 8 bases short and J 2 bases short, with 12 bases between. Germline CDR1 is MDHEN and CDR2 is SYDVKM. This CDR3 has 13 amino acids. In nucleotides, the CDR3 is TGTGCCAGCGCCTACAGAATTAACACTGAAGCTTTCTTT. Encoded protein: CASAYRINTEAFF.

This clonotype was found many times. This chain connects TRBV5-1 to TRBJ2-1; D may be TRBD2 (5 bases). Germline values: CDR1 SGHRS, CDR2 YFSETQ. Trimming removed 0 bases at V and 9 bases at J, with 7 bases between. The CDR3 contains 12 residues. CDR3 nucleotides: TGCGCCAGCAGCTTGGATGAGGGTGAGCAGTTCTTC. Its translation: CASSLDEGEQFF.

This clonotype was detected a few times. This CDR3 is missing its conserved last phenylalanine or tryptophan, likely due to a read error. No DNA is shown, since the ends of the CDR3 on it are uncertain; the CDR3 is the one TCRdb lists. The chain links TRBV6-6 to TRBJ1-6. The CDR3 is 8 residues long, counting both termini. Per germline, CDR1 MNHNY and CDR2 SVGAGI (reference sequence). The CDR3 loop is CASSYSIP.

This chain links TRBV7-3 with TRBJ2-7; possible D gene TRBD2, 5 bases. CDR1 and CDR2 from the germline V gene are SGHTA and FQGTGA. V was shortened by 2 bases and J by 3 bases, with 11 bases between the two germline ends. The CDR3 has 14 amino acids. In DNA form, the CDR3 reads TGTGCCAGCAGCTTACGGGAACAGCTCTACGAGCAGTACTTC. Protein product: CASSLREQLYEQYF.

This clonotype has ten or more counts. The genes are TRBV7-9 and TRBJ2-5, with D unresolved. Trimming cost V 6 bases and J 5 bases, with 7 bases left between them. CDR3 size: 11 residues. Germline V CDR1 and CDR2: SEHNR, FQNEAQ (reference sequence). The CDR3 sequence: CASSKRETQYF. In nucleotides, the CDR3 is TGTGCCAGCAGTAAAAGGGAGACCCAGTACTTC.